This is a list of T cell receptor beta chains from one sample in a study of naive and memory T cell subsets. MiXCR was run by TCRdb on the UMI-ligation and nested PCR reads, yielding one entry per CDR3 protein. The sample gives tens of thousands of distinct CDR3 sequences, 10% to 15% of which show up once; over 0.75% is in the top ten. The source material was central memory CD4+ T cells from blood. The receptors here all came from a human donor in good health. Both conserved end residues are trimmed from each CDR3. Fields, in order: J gene, V gene, clone size, CDR3 protein. Rows give clone size only sometimes, using once, few, many, or a class for an expanded clone.

>TRBJ2-5|TRBV7-6|few
ASSLVGAGLGETQY
>TRBJ2-2|TRBV12-3/TRBV12-4|few
ASTPRLNTGELF
>TRBJ2-6|TRBV5-1|few
ASSLGSGANVLT
>TRBJ2-1|TRBV10-3|medium-sized
ATRTSGRAYNEQF
>TRBJ1-1|TRBV20-1|few
SALWGQCFAEAF
>TRBJ2-3|TRBV6-2/TRBV6-3|.
ASSYLLAGLSTDTQY
>TRBJ2-4|TRBV7-2|few
ASGLRSGGAAKNIQY
>TRBJ2-3|TRBV5-1|few
ASGLTGARTDTQY
>TRBJ2-3|TRBV6-2/TRBV6-3|.
ASSSALAGVPTQY
>TRBJ2-5|TRBV20-1|.
SARPPGLALKETQY
>TRBJ2-7|TRBV7-8|few
ASSPLSGAKYEQY
>TRBJ2-1|TRBV10-3|medium-sized
AINANSGYEQF
>TRBJ1-1|TRBV2|many
ASTPWAGGTEAF
>TRBJ1-5|TRBV3-1|many
ASSQGNQPQH
>TRBJ1-1|TRBV19|.
ASLHRPGQGANTEAF
>TRBJ2-7|TRBV12-3/TRBV12-4|few
ASQASGGYEQY
>TRBJ1-5|TRBV7-7|.
ASSLAINQPQH
>TRBJ2-1|TRBV4-2|few
ASSRPGLGGYNEQF
>TRBJ1-1|TRBV27|few
ASSLSRTGMNTEAF
>TRBJ1-1|TRBV30|.
AWSVQVTGEAF
>TRBJ1-4|TRBV7-9|.
ASSLLDPVKLF
>TRBJ1-2|TRBV5-4|few
ASSLVAGVRDYGYT
>TRBJ1-2|TRBV24-1|.
ATSDSESGYT
>TRBJ2-3|TRBV5-4|.
ASSPTFGDTQY
>TRBJ1-4|TRBV20-1|medium-sized
SATTELVEKLF
>TRBJ2-1|TRBV12-3/TRBV12-4|.
ASSLGRTGKEQF
>TRBJ2-2|TRBV2|few
ASNVAGGYTGELF
>TRBJ2-7|TRBV11-2|.
ASSLWGSSYEQY
>TRBJ2-3|TRBV7-6|few
ASSLVGSGRAADTQY
>TRBJ2-7|TRBV25-1|many
ASSEYGSGSLSYEQY
>TRBJ1-1|TRBV5-1|few
ASSLGSWDTEAF
>TRBJ1-4|TRBV20-1|few
SARDVGPGDNEKLF
>TRBJ2-2|TRBV5-1|.
ASGPGSFGELF
>TRBJ1-5|TRBV6-2/TRBV6-3|few
ASSPSRGGNQPQH
>TRBJ2-7|TRBV6-2/TRBV6-3|many
ASSLVAGSNEQY
>TRBJ2-1|TRBV11-3|.
ASSPGTPSEAEQQF
>TRBJ1-6|TRBV6-6|.
ASSYVVGDSPLH
>TRBJ2-3|TRBV10-2|many
ASSESTDTQY
>TRBJ1-2|TRBV4-2|few
ASSQDRVHGYT
>TRBJ2-5|TRBV7-9|many
ASTGSSGRETQY
>TRBJ2-2|TRBV5-5|.
ASSLGTAGELF
>TRBJ2-1|TRBV7-3|.
ASSLTPAGGEQF
>TRBJ2-3|TRBV5-4|few
ASSLKLKLAGGTDTQY
>TRBJ2-3|TRBV11-3|few
ASSLTAGGPADTQY
>TRBJ1-4|TRBV7-2|few
ASSLGGQGAGEKLF
>TRBJ2-3|TRBV28|.
ASILAGSTDTQY
>TRBJ2-7|TRBV6-6|.
ASSGGGDRSYEQY
>TRBJ2-3|TRBV7-2|.
ASTPEGGPGDTQY
>TRBJ2-6|TRBV28|.
ASSLWVSGANVLT
>TRBJ1-1|TRBV9|.
ASMRDGTEAF
>TRBJ2-3|TRBV20-1|many
SARERWGTDTQY
>TRBJ2-1|TRBV9|.
ASSEGWDEQF
>TRBJ1-4|TRBV25-1|few
ASGRRGEKLF
>TRBJ2-7|TRBV20-1|.
SARGTGAMYEQY
>TRBJ2-7|TRBV6-2/TRBV6-3|many
ASSQPRGRHEQY
>TRBJ1-3|TRBV30|few
ALRGSSGNTIY
>TRBJ2-5|TRBV29-1|many
SVEYSGTGATQY
>TRBJ2-3|TRBV20-1|.
SARTAWAGGSTDTQY